This TCR beta chain is drawn from a study of cytomegalovirus exposure and HLA in healthy donors. Only one count was recorded for this clone. With 60 Vbeta and 13 Jbeta primers, the PCR was carried out. TCRdb's table, derived via immunoSEQ multiplex PCR, lists solely in-frame clones and lacks some. The data show almost 95,000 clones, with 50% to 75% seen just once and about 3.9% held by the top ten. Germline V lookup: CDR1 SGDLS, CDR2 YYNGEE. This CDR3 region has 17 residues. Trimming stripped 0 bases from V and 0 bases from J, with 10 bases between. This chain uses TRBV9 with TRBJ2-6; D gene unclear. This clonotype originated in a man between 25 and 39 years old in good health and CMV-seronegative. The specimen was PBMCs. The CDR3 region is CASSVDTQTSGANVLTF. CDR3 DNA sequence: TGTGCCAGCAGCGTAGACACACAGACCTCTGGGGCCAACGTCCTGACTTTC. Using reference TRBV9 and TRBJ2-6 for the parts outside the CDR3, the full variable domain is DSGVTQTPKHLITATGQRVTLRCSPRSGDLSVYWYQQSLDQGLQFLIQYYNGEERAKGNILERFSAQQFPDLHSELNLSSLELGDSALYFCASSVDTQTSGANVLTFGAGSRLTVL.